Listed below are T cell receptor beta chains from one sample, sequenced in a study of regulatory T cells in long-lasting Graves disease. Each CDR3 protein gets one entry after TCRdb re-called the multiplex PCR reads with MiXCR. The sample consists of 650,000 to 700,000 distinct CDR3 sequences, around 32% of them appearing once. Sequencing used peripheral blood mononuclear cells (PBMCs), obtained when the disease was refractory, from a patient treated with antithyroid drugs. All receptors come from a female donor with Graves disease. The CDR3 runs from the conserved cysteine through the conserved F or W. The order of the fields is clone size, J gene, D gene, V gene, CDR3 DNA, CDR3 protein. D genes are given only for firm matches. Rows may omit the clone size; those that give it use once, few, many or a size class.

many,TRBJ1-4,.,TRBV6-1,TGTGCCAGCCTTTACCAACAGGGAGTTGAAAAACTGTTTTTT,CASLYQQGVEKLFF
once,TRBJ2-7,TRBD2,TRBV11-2,TGTGCCAGCAGCTCAAAGCGGGAGGGCCTATCCTACGAGCAGTACTTC,CASSSKREGLSYEQYF
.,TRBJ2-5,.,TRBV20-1,TGCAGTGCTCGACTGCAGGGCCAAGAGACCCAGTACTTC,CSARLQGQETQYF
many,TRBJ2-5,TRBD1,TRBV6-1,TGTGCCAGCAGCGAGACAGGGATGGGAGAGACCCAGTACTTC,CASSETGMGETQYF
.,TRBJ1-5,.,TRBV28,TGTGCCAGCAGTTTAGTCAGTATACGTAATCAGCCCCAGCATTTT,CASSLVSIRNQPQHF
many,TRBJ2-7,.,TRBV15,TGTGCCACCAGCAGAGAGTCGACAGCAGTCTACGAGCAGTACTTC,CATSRESTAVYEQYF
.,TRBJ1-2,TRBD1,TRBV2,TGTGCCAGCAGTGAGGACAGGGGGCGCCCCCCTGGCTACACCTTC,CASSEDRGRPPGYTF
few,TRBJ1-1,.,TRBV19,TGTGCCAGTAGCAGAACAGGGAGACGGACTGAAGCTTTCTTT,CASSRTGRRTEAFF
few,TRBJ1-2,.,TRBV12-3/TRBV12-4,TGTGCCAGCAGACGCGGGACGGTAGCTAACTATGGCTACACCTTC,CASRRGTVANYGYTF
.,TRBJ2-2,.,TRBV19,TGTGCCACCGACGGTTACACCGGGGAGCTGTTTTTT,CATDGYTGELFF
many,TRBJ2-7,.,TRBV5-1,TGCGCCAGCAGCTTGGAGGGACTCCCATACGAGCAGTACTTC,CASSLEGLPYEQYF
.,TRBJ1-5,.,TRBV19,TGTGCCAGTAGTACACAGGGTGGTCAGCCCCAGCATTTT,CASSTQGGQPQHF
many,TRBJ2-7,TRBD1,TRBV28,TGTGCCAGCAGGCCGGGACAGGGATACGAGCAGTACTTC,CASRPGQGYEQYF
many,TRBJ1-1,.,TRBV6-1,TGTGCCAGCAGTGAAAACAGAAACTTGAACACTGAAGCTTTCTTT,CASSENRNLNTEAFF
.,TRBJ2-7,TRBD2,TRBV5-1,TGCGCCAGCAGCTTCGGGCTAGCGGGAGGGTTCGAGCAGTACTTC,CASSFGLAGGFEQYF
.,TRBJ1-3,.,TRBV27,TGTGCCAGCAGCGAAAAACACGCCGCCGGCTCTGGAAACACCATATATTTT,CASSEKHAAGSGNTIYF
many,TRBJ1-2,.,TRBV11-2,TGTGCCAGCAGCTTAGTCTCACAGGCAGGCGGCTACACCTTC,CASSLVSQAGGYTF
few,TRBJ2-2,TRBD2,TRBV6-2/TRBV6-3,TGTGCCAGCACCGCATCGATATACCCGACTAGCGGGACCGGGGAGCTGTTTTTT,CASTASIYPTSGTGELFF
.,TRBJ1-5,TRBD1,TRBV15,TGTGCCACCAGCCTGACAGGGGGCCTTAGCAATCAGCCCCAGCATTTT,CATSLTGGLSNQPQHF
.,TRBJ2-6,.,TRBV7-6,TGTGCCAGCAGCTCCAGGGAAAACTCTGGGGCCAACGTCCTGACTTTC,CASSSRENSGANVLTF
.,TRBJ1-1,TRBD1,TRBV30,TGTGCCTGGAGTTCTCCCGGACAGGCGAACACTGAAGCTTTCTTT,CAWSSPGQANTEAFF
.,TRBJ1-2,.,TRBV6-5,TGTGCCAGCAGTTTCTGGGGGGGACAAACCACCCCTAACTATGGCTACACCTTC,CASSFWGGQTTPNYGYTF
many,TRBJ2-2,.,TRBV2,TGTGCCAGCACCAGGAATACCGGGGAGCTGTTTTTT,CASTRNTGELFF
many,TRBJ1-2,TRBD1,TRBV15,TGTGCCACCAGCAGATCTGGACAGGGGGCTAACTATGGCTACACCTTC,CATSRSGQGANYGYTF
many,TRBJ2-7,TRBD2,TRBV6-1,TGTGCCAGCAGACGACTAGCGGAAAGCTCCTACGAGCAGTACTTC,CASRRLAESSYEQYF
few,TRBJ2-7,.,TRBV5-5,TGTGCCAGCAGCTTGCGACAGGCCTCGTCCTACGAGCAGTACTTC,CASSLRQASSYEQYF
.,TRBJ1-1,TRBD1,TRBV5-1,TGCGCCAGCAGCTTGGGGACAGGGATTGTTGGCACTGAAGCTTTCTTT,CASSLGTGIVGTEAFF
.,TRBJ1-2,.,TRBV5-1,TGCGCCAGCAGCCCCACTCGGACAGCAGAGGGCTACACCTTC,CASSPTRTAEGYTF
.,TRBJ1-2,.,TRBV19,TGTGCCAGTAGTATTGGCAGGGGAGGATATGGCTACACCTTC,CASSIGRGGYGYTF
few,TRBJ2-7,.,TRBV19,TGTGCCAGTAGTAAAGTGGATGCCTACGAGCAGTACTTC,CASSKVDAYEQYF
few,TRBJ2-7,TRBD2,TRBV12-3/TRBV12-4,TGTGCCAGCAGTCCCACTAGCGGGGGTGCCTACGAGCAGTACTTC,CASSPTSGGAYEQYF
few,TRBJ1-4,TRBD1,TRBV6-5,TGTGCCAGCAGTTACAGACAGGGCAGGAATGAAAAACTGTTTTTT,CASSYRQGRNEKLFF
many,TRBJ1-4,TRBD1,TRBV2,TGTGCCACCCGGTGGGACAGGGGGAATGAAAAACTGTTTTTT,CATRWDRGNEKLFF
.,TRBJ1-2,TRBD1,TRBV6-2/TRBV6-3,TGTGCCAGCAGACCCACCCTCTCCGGGACAGGTGGGGATGGCTACACCTTC,CASRPTLSGTGGDGYTF
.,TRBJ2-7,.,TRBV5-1,TGCGCCAGCAGCTTGAACAGCCAATACGAGCAGTACTTC,CASSLNSQYEQYF
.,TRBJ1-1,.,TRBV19,TGTGCCAGTAGCAACTACCGGACCACTGAAGCTTTCTTT,CASSNYRTTEAFF
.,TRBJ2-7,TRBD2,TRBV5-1,TGCGCCAGCAGCTTGGCCGCGGCGGGAGTATCCCGGGCCCTAAACAAGGTCGAGCAGTACTTC,CASSLAAAGVSRALNKVEQYF
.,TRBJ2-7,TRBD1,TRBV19,TGTGCCAGTAGTAGCCGACAGGGACCCTACGAGCAGTACTTC,CASSSRQGPYEQYF
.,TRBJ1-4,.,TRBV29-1,TGCAGCGTTGAAATGGCCACCGAGGAAAAACTGTTTTTT,CSVEMATEEKLFF
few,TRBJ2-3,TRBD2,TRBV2,TGTGCCAGCACGACTAGCGGGAACACAGATACGCAGTATTTT,CASTTSGNTDTQYF
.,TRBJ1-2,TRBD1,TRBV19,TGTGCCAGTAGAGTGACAGGGGAAGGCTATGGCTACACCTTC,CASRVTGEGYGYTF
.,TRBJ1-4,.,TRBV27,TGTGCCAGCACCCCTAATGGGGGGCGGAATGAAAAACTGTTTTTT,CASTPNGGRNEKLFF
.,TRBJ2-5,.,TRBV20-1,TGCAGTGCTAGTCAGGTGGAGGGAGAGACCCAGTACTTC,CSASQVEGETQYF